This TCR beta chain was recorded in a study of blood T cells in healthy people across ages. Primers used in a second PCR of roughly 6 to 11 cycles were a sample-barcoded 5' primer and a J-beta primer mix. TCRdb recomputed calls from the 5' RACE reads with MiXCR, one row per CDR3 protein. The repertoire holds 910,000 or so distinct CDR3 sequences, with roughly 50% as singletons. Study results and limitations: Unsorted PBMCs prevented conclusive naive versus antigen-experienced comparison.

Worth noting for this clonotype: Its target is unknown.

The CDR3 covers 15 residues. The V gene's germline CDR1 is DFQATT and CDR2 SNEGSKA (reference sequence). J gave up 0 bases and V 2 bases, and 6 bases lay outside the gene matches. This chain connects TRBV20-1 to TRBJ2-7; 8 nucleotides agree with TRBD1. The sample taken for sequencing was blood. The sequence came from a woman aged 60-75 years in good health. CDR3: CSARSTTGGSYEQYF. The DNA of the CDR3 is TGCAGTGCTAGATCCACAACAGGGGGCTCCTACGAGCAGTACTTC.